Below, 22 T cell receptor delta chains from the same sample are listed, as sequenced in a study of gamma-delta chains in newborns, infants, children. TCRdb reran clone calling via CATT on the reads. The table shows 950 to 1,500 delta-chain clones, with approximately 4% occurring only once. Sequencing input: blood. These receptors originate from a child who was a newborn, infant or young child, either healthy, febrile or measles-vaccinated (not recorded which).

About this clone itself: The protein given by TCRdb reflects a much larger clone and differs at residues 8 and 14 from this DNA's translation, likely from a read error; the protein shown is the DNA's translation. The chain couples TRDV2 to TRDJ1, with 8 bases identical to TRDD3. Germline CDR1 and CDR2: GEAIGNYY and EKD. The CDR3 totals 15 residues. The CDR3 DNA reads as TGTGCCTGCCATACTGGGGGTGCGTACACCGATAAACTCACCTTT. Translation gives CACHTGGAYTDKLTF.

This clone was found a few times. This likely traces to a read error, being one base from a far larger clone. Other DNA sequences from this sample encode an identical CDR3 as well. The gene calls are TRDV2 and TRDJ1, with 9 bases identical to TRDD3. This CDR3 has 16 amino acids. The trim removed 2 bases at V and 2 bases at J, leaving 8 bases unmatched. Germline V CDR1 and CDR2: GEAIGNYY, EKD. The DNA of the CDR3 is TGTGCCTGTGACAGGGCTGGGGGATGTAGAACCGATAAACTCATCTTT. It yields the protein CACDRAGGCRTDKLIF.

This clone was detected only a few times. A single base is all that separates this from a far larger clone, so a read error is likely. Other DNA sequences from this sample encode an identical CDR3 as well. The rearrangement uses TRAV29/DV5 and TRDJ2; D tentatively fits TRDD2 or TRDD3 (5 bases each). V lost 2 bases and J 4 bases, leaving 21 bases between the germline ends. CDR3 size: 17 residues. Looked up from germline, CDR1 is NSMFDY and CDR2 is ISSIKDK. The CDR3 region is CAARDFRTGGPTAQLFF. CDR3 coding DNA: TGTGCAGCAAGGGACTTCCGTACTGGAGGTCCGACAGCACAACTCTTCTTT.

This clone is large within its sample. The V call is TRDV1, the J call TRDJ1; 9 nucleotides line up with TRDD2. This CDR3 region has 16 residues. CDR1 and CDR2 from the germline V gene are TSWWSYY and QGS. The J segment lost 10 bases and the V segment lost 4 bases, leaving 16 bases of the junction unmatched. CDR3: CALGGSFLRGGNGLIF. DNA of the CDR3: TGTGCTCTTGGGGGATCCTTCCTACGGGGGGGTAACGGACTCATCTTT.

A few counts support this clone. Its ends do not fully match the called genes, so a read error is possible. The chain is built from TRDV2 and TRDJ1; no reliable D call. Looked up from germline, CDR1 is GEAIGNYY and CDR2 is EKD. CDR3 length: 14 amino acids. CDR3 nucleotides: TGTGCCTGTGGCACCCCTCTCAACACCGATAAACCCATCTTT. Its translation: CACGTPLNTDKPIF.

Note on this clone: A far larger clone is one base from this, pointing to a likely read error. The rearrangement links TRDV2 to TRDJ3, with 13 positions matching TRDD3. CDR1 is GEAIGNYY, CDR2 EKD, per germline. V lost 1 base, J lost 0 bases, and 11 bases stayed unmatched. The CDR3 has 22 residues. CDR3 nucleotides: TGTGCCTGTGACACTCTTACTGGGGGATACGACCAAGGCTCCTGGGACACCCGACAGATGTTTTTC. Protein sequence: CACDTLTGGYDQGSWDTRQMFF.

This clone was seen a handful of times. CDR3 nucleotides: TGTGCTCTTGGGGTCCTAGGCTGGGGGCCGCAACAACTCATCTTT. Its protein is CALGVLGWGPQQLIF. The J gene is TRDJ1, the V gene TRDV1; 7 bases map to TRDD3. Germline assignment: CDR1 TSWWSYY and CDR2 QGS. After removal of 4 bases from V and 9 bases from J, the junction contained 14 bases not matched to a gene. This CDR3 comprises 15 residues.

In this sample, this clone turned up a few times. A much larger clonotype is one base distant, so this may be a read error. The chain has TRDV1 and TRDJ1; D is possibly TRDD3 (8 bases). CDR1 and CDR2 from the germline V gene are TSWWSYY and QGS. The CDR3 extends over 21 amino acids. Trimming took off 4 bases at V and 0 bases at J, with 30 bases between the two ends. The DNA for the CDR3 is TGTGCTCTTGGGGTGCGGCCTTCCTTCAACTGGGGGGTCCCGAACACCGATAAACTCATCTTT. Its protein is CALGVRPSFNWGVPNTDKLIF.

In its sample, this clone was seen a few times. A far larger clone is just one base off, so this is likely a read error. The V call is TRDV2, the J call TRDJ1; 9 bases are shared with TRDD3. Germline CDR1 is GEAIGNYY and CDR2 is EKD. The V and J ends lost 2 bases and 1 base, in that order; junction bases with no gene match: 13. This CDR3 has 18 amino acids. The CDR3 DNA follows: TGTGCCTGTGACAAGGCGGTGGGGGATATAGGGGGCACCGATAAACTCATCTTT. Translating it yields CACDKAVGDIGGTDKLIF.

This clone was seen only a few times. A much larger clone lies one base from this, so it may be a read error. This same CDR3 is encoded by further DNA sequences in the sample. The chain uses TRDV1 and TRDJ2, with 8 bases fitting TRDD3. This CDR3 comprises 14 residues. CDR1 TSWWSYY and CDR2 QGS come from the germline V gene. CDR3 sequence reads: CALGWGYRTAQLFF. The CDR3 bases are TGTGCCCTTGGGTGGGGATACCGGACAGCACAACTCTTCTTT.

The chain uses TRAV29/DV5 and TRDJ3, with 10 bases identical to TRDD3. The CDR3 is 16 residues long. The V gene end was trimmed by 1 base and the J gene end by 2 bases; junction bases not matched to a gene: 0. Germline V CDR1 and CDR2: NSMFDY, ISSIKDK. The CDR3 is CAASWGIPWDTRQMFF. In nucleotides, the CDR3 is TGTGCAGCAAGCTGGGGGATACCCTGGGACACCCGACAGATGTTTTTC.

Points on this clone: A far larger clone differs by one base, so this is likely a read error. The rearrangement links TRDV2 to TRDJ1; 8 bases align to TRDD3. Germline assignment: CDR1 GEAIGNYY and CDR2 EKD. After removal of 0 bases from V and 0 bases from J, the junction contained 20 bases not matched to a gene. This CDR3 comprises 21 residues. CDR3 in DNA: TGTGCCTGTGACACCGGTGCGCTCCCTTACTGGGGGGTAAGGTACACCGATAAACTCATCTTT. This sequence encodes CACDTGALPYWGVRYTDKLIF.

Comment on this clone: This likely stems from a read error, as it lies one base from a far larger clone. The chain couples TRDV2 to TRDJ1; TRDD3 is a possible D gene (7 bases). This CDR3 region has 22 residues. Germline V CDR1 and CDR2: GEAIGNYY, EKD. Here the CDR3 DNA reads TGTGCCTGTGACCTATCCTACGCCGAGAGGTTACTGGGGACAACGGACACCGATAAACCCATCTTT. Translated, it gives CACDLSYAERLLGTTDTDKPIF.

By share of the sample, this clone is large. Within the sample, other DNA sequences also encode this same CDR3. The chain uses TRDV1 and TRDJ2; tentatively, D is TRDD2 (6 bases). The germline V gene has CDR1 TSWWSYY and CDR2 QGS. V lost 1 base and J 0 bases, leaving 12 bases between the germline ends. This CDR3 is built from 17 residues. The chain's CDR3 is CALGEPSLPPLTAQLFF. CDR3 coding DNA: TGTGCTCTTGGGGAACCATCCCTTCCACCTTTGACAGCACAACTCTTCTTT.

Comments on this clone: TCRdb shows a much larger clone's protein in place of this DNA's translation, and the two differ at residue 11, likely through a read error; the protein shown is translated from the DNA. The chain carries TRDV2 and TRDJ3, with 7 bases matching TRDD3. This CDR3 is built from 16 residues. Germline V gives CDR1 GEAIGNYY, CDR2 EKD. CDR3 amino acids: CACDWGSSWDIRQMFF. CDR3 DNA: TGTGCCTGTGACTGGGGGAGCTCCTGGGACATCCGACAGATGTTTTTC.

Judged by abundance, this clone is large. The identical CDR3 is also encoded by other nucleotide sequences in the sample. The V call is TRDV1, the J call TRDJ1; 9 nucleotides agree with TRDD2. The V segment lost 5 bases and the J segment 0 bases; nucleotides outside the gene matches: 16. Germline lookup yields CDR1 TSWWSYY and CDR2 QGS. CDR3 length: 19 amino acids. The CDR3 loop is CALGNFLPTRDNYTDKLIF. The CDR3 nucleotides read TGTGCTCTTGGGAACTTCCTTCCTACCAGGGATAACTACACCGATAAACTCATCTTT.

The chain uses TRDV2 and TRDJ1, with D unresolved. Looked up from germline, CDR1 is GEAIGNYY and CDR2 is EKD. CDR3 length: 16 amino acids. V lost 0 bases and J 0 bases, leaving 13 bases between the germline ends. The CDR3: CACDTGIGAHTDKLIF. The CDR3 nucleotides read TGTGCCTGTGACACCGGTATAGGGGCCCACACCGATAAACTCATCTTT.

For this clone: TCRdb's listed protein matches a much larger clone and diverges from this DNA's translation at residue 12, likely through a read error; the protein shown comes from the DNA. The chain links TRDV2 to TRDJ1; the D is unclear. Germline V gene sequence: CDR1 GEAIGNYY, CDR2 EKD. This CDR3 comprises 16 residues. The CDR3 is CACDGAGAPYTNKLIF. CDR3 DNA: TGTGCCTGTGACGGGGCCGGGGCCCCGTACACCAATAAACTCATCTTT.

This clone has more than one count but fewer than ten. TCRdb attributes to this sequence the protein of a much larger clone, which differs from the DNA translation at residue 13; a read error is likely, and the protein displayed is translated from the DNA. This chain joins TRDV2 and TRDJ1, with 9 bases matching TRDD3. This CDR3 contains 16 residues. CDR1 is GEAIGNYY, CDR2 EKD, per germline. CDR3 amino acids: CACDRAGGCRTDQLIF. CDR3 nucleotide sequence: TGTGCCTGTGACAGGGCTGGGGGATGTAGGACCGATCAACTCATCTTT.

Judged by abundance, this clone is large. Additional DNA sequences in this sample encode the identical CDR3. The chain carries TRDV1 and TRDJ1; 7 bases are a match to TRDD2. This CDR3 contains 19 residues. Looked up from germline, CDR1 is TSWWSYY and CDR2 is QGS. V trimming: 3 bases; J trimming: 0 bases; junction bases outside the gene matches: 16. CDR3 residues: CALGDPFLGGTEYTDKLIF. The CDR3 DNA follows: TGTGCTCTTGGGGACCCCTTCCTTGGCGGGACGGAGTACACCGATAAACTCATCTTT.

As concerns this clone: The translation of this DNA and the TCRdb protein of a much larger clone differ at residue 14, probably owing to a read error; the protein shown here is translated from the DNA. V usage is TRDV3 and J usage is TRDJ3, with 7 bases lining up with TRDD3. Germline assignment: CDR1 TVYSNPD and CDR2 GDNSRS (reference sequence). The CDR3 is 16 residues long. The CDR3 DNA sequence: TGTGCCTTTGGGGGGATGAGCTCCTGGGACACCCGACAGGTGTTTTTC. Encoded protein: CAFGGMSSWDTRQVFF.

Turning to this clone: A much more abundant neighbour one base away suggests this may be a read error. Distinct nucleotide sequences in the sample also encode this CDR3. This chain connects TRDV1 to TRDJ1; D possibly corresponds to TRDD3 (7 bases). This CDR3 has 24 amino acids. Germline V gene lookup returns CDR1 TSWWSYY and CDR2 QGS. Here the CDR3 DNA reads TGTGCCCTTGGGGAGATAATTCCTAAGGTAGCCGGGGGATGGGCCCTTTCCTACACCGATAAACTCATCTTT. Protein product: CALGEIIPKVAGGWALSYTDKLIF.